This T cell receptor beta chain was captured in a study of blood T cell repertoires in COVID-19. Study-level background: Collection of acute and convalescent COVID-19 samples took place in the United States, Italy and Spain. Sources were T cells, B-cell-depleted T cells, or PBMCs; the material itself was cDNA or gDNA.

Sequenced by immunoSEQ multiplex PCR; TCRdb stores in-frame clones only, minus some. The data hold about 180,000 clones, with roughly nine tenths observed a single time. The study drew participants aged 18 to 89 years from 20 to 30 US areas. The CDR3 has 15 residues. V lost 6 bases and J lost 0, with 15 bases in between. Germline V CDR1 and CDR2: MNHEY, SMNVEV (reference sequence). The sample was PBMCs or T cells enriched from blood (not recorded which). The chain joins TRBV27 to TRBJ2-7; tentative D call: TRBD2 (5 bases). The sequence derives from a woman between 35 and 50 years old with acute COVID-19. The CDR3 coding sequence is TGTGCCAGCAGGACTAAAGGGTCGGACTCCTACGAGCAGTACTTC. Its translation: CASRTKGSDSYEQYF.